This T cell receptor (beta chain) is from a study of blood T cell repertoires in COVID-19. Here immunoSEQ multiplex PCR was the method, and the copy in TCRdb shows in-frame clones only, minus some. Among about 120,000 clones listed, about 87% were seen once. CDR3 size: 13 residues. CDR1 and CDR2 from the germline V gene are MNHEY and SVGAGI. J was trimmed by 3 bases and V by 6 bases; bases with no gene match: 2. The chain couples TRBV6-5 to TRBJ2-1; 7 bases align to TRBD2. The clonotype was recovered from a woman aged 70-85 years with acute or convalescent COVID-19. Sequencing was carried out using peripheral blood. CDR3 amino acids: CASSTSDYNEQFF. The CDR3 DNA reads TGTGCCAGCAGCACTAGCGACTACAATGAGCAGTTCTTC.